One TCR beta chain is described in this entry. Its antigen is not identified. The source of the sample is a study of cytomegalovirus exposure and HLA in healthy donors. Study background: Earlier, 180 million or so T cells were analyzed, and approximately 110 million unique TCR beta sequences were found among them. Whole-study findings and limits: The authors later found TCR association rates varying by HLA locus, with DRB1 most and HLA-C fewest.

The PCR made use of 60 Vbeta and 13 Jbeta primers. Assay used: immunoSEQ multiplex PCR; TCRdb lists only in-frame clones, some missing. The sample has 45,000 to 65,000 clones; about 77% are singletons. CDR3 size: 17 residues. With V trimmed by 5 bases and J by 1 base, 10 bases remained unmatched. Per germline, CDR1 SEHNR and CDR2 FQNEAQ (reference sequence). The sequence was collected from a woman in her thirties or forties in good health and CMV-seropositive. The rearrangement joins TRBV7-9 to TRBJ2-3; 9 bases line up with TRBD1. The sequenced material came from PBMCs. For the CDR3, the DNA is TGTGCCAGCAGCCCACCCGACAGGGGGAGAGGCACAGATACGCAGTATTTT. This translates into CASSPPDRGRGTDTQYF.